This T cell receptor beta chain was profiled in a study of blood T cell repertoires in COVID-19. Across the study: Sites across the United States, Italy and Spain contributed samples from acute and convalescent COVID-19. In each case, the material was cDNA or gDNA derived from T cells, B-cell-depleted T cells, or PBMCs.

This clone was seen a single time. In the source study's methods: Quantification of nucleated cells was approximated via reference gene primer amplification. Repertoires were generated with immunoSEQ multiplex PCR, while TCRdb's copy carries only in-frame clones and drops some. V and J calls and clone size are as listed in that table; D and trimming were resolved from the DNA. In the table there are 210,000 or so clones, around four fifths of which are singletons. The CDR3 spans 13 residues. V lost 6 bases, J lost 3 bases, and 11 bases lay in between. CDR1 is KGHSH and CDR2 is LQKENI in the germline V gene.

The clonotype originates from a man between 45 and 60 years old with active or convalescent COVID-19. Sequenced sample: peripheral blood. V usage is TRBV18 and J usage is TRBJ1-1; D call uncertain. This CDR3 is CASSPDIYTEAFF. DNA for the CDR3: TGTGCCAGCTCCCCAGACATCTACACTGAAGCTTTCTTT. The entire variable domain, with the rest obtained from reference TRBV18 and TRBJ1-1, is as follows: NAGVMQNPRHLVRRRGQEARLRCSPMKGHSHVYWYRQLPEEGLKFMVYLQKENIIDESGMPKERFSAEFPKEGPSILRIQQVVRGDSAAYFCASSPDIYTEAFFGQGTRLTVV.